These T cell receptor beta chains were read from a single sample in a study of cytomegalovirus exposure and HLA in healthy donors. Sequenced by immunoSEQ multiplex PCR; TCRdb stores in-frame clones only, minus some. The table has about 190,000 clones, about 80% seen once. The source material was PBMCs. These receptors were collected from a woman aged 25 to 39 in good health and CMV-seronegative. The CDR3 runs from the conserved cysteine through the conserved F or W. The D gene is left open where the match is weak. Clone size is stated in some rows and not others, as once, few, many or a class when expanded.

v_call: TRBV19; d_call: .; j_call: TRBJ1-4; clone_size: .; cdr3_length: 15; cdr3_aa: CASSIRTVSNEKLFF; cdr3_nt: TGTGCCAGTAGTATCAGGACAGTGAGTAATGAAAAACTGTTTTTT
v_call: TRBV28; d_call: TRBD2; j_call: TRBJ2-1; clone_size: .; cdr3_length: 16; cdr3_aa: CASTGAGGRSVVEQFF; cdr3_nt: TGTGCCAGCACCGGCGCCGGCGGGAGGTCGGTCGTTGAGCAGTTCTTC
v_call: TRBV27; d_call: .; j_call: TRBJ2-3; clone_size: .; cdr3_length: 13; cdr3_aa: CASSSRLTDTQYF; cdr3_nt: TGTGCCAGCAGTTCGAGACTGACAGATACGCAGTATTTT
v_call: TRBV5-1; d_call: TRBD1; j_call: TRBJ2-6; clone_size: .; cdr3_length: 16; cdr3_aa: CASSPRTGTGANGLTF; cdr3_nt: TGCGCCAGCAGCCCTCGGACAGGGACCGGGGCCAACGGCCTGACTTTC
v_call: TRBV19; d_call: .; j_call: TRBJ2-1; clone_size: .; cdr3_length: 14; cdr3_aa: CASRSGGPYNEQFF; cdr3_nt: TGTGCCAGTAGGTCGGGCGGGCCTTACAATGAGCAGTTCTTC
v_call: TRBV2; d_call: .; j_call: TRBJ1-5; clone_size: few; cdr3_length: 15; cdr3_aa: CASSHGSAPHQPQHF; cdr3_nt: TGTGCCAGCTCCCACGGGAGTGCTCCCCATCAGCCCCAGCATTTT
v_call: TRBV6-6; d_call: TRBD1; j_call: TRBJ2-7; clone_size: .; cdr3_length: 13; cdr3_aa: CASGRDSSYEQYF; cdr3_nt: TGTGCCAGCGGCCGGGACAGCTCCTACGAGCAGTACTTC
v_call: TRBV1; d_call: .; j_call: TRBJ1-3; clone_size: .; cdr3_length: 16; cdr3_aa: CTSSQRDRDDGNTIYF; cdr3_nt: TGCACCAGCAGCCAAAGGGACAGGGATGATGGAAACACCATATATTTT
v_call: TRBV7-3; d_call: TRBD2; j_call: TRBJ2-4; clone_size: .; cdr3_length: 19; cdr3_aa: CASSLTGTSGRESKNSQYF; cdr3_nt: TGTGCCAGCAGTTTAACCGGGACTAGCGGGAGGGAATCCAAAAACAGTCAGTACTTC
v_call: TRBV6-5; d_call: .; j_call: TRBJ2-5; clone_size: .; cdr3_length: 14; cdr3_aa: CASSYSQGWETQYF; cdr3_nt: TGTGCCAGCAGTTACTCGCAGGGGTGGGAGACCCAGTACTTC
v_call: TRBV6-6; d_call: .; j_call: TRBJ2-2; clone_size: .; cdr3_length: 16; cdr3_aa: CASTPGLGANTGELFF; cdr3_nt: TGTGCCAGCACCCCGGGACTCGGGGCGAACACCGGGGAGCTGTTTTTT
v_call: TRBV4-3; d_call: TRBD1; j_call: TRBJ2-7; clone_size: .; cdr3_length: 15; cdr3_aa: CASSRRQGSPYEQYF; cdr3_nt: TGCGCCAGCAGCCGCAGACAGGGAAGTCCCTACGAGCAGTACTTC
v_call: TRBV7-9; d_call: .; j_call: TRBJ2-2; clone_size: .; cdr3_length: 15; cdr3_aa: CASSFSSGLTGELFF; cdr3_nt: TGTGCCAGCAGCTTTAGCTCAGGGCTCACCGGGGAGCTGTTTTTT
v_call: TRBV28; d_call: .; j_call: TRBJ2-3; clone_size: .; cdr3_length: 14; cdr3_aa: CASSSRFRGDTQYF; cdr3_nt: TGTGCCAGCAGTTCCCGATTCCGGGGAGATACGCAGTATTTT
v_call: TRBV6-5; d_call: TRBD2; j_call: TRBJ2-5; clone_size: .; cdr3_length: 13; cdr3_aa: CASSTSVVETQYF; cdr3_nt: TGTGCCAGCAGTACTAGCGTGGTAGAGACCCAGTACTTC
v_call: TRBV2; d_call: .; j_call: TRBJ1-1; clone_size: .; cdr3_length: 13; cdr3_aa: CASRQTVNTEAFF; cdr3_nt: TGTGCCAGTAGACAGACCGTAAACACTGAAGCTTTCTTT
v_call: TRBV18; d_call: .; j_call: TRBJ2-1; clone_size: .; cdr3_length: 13; cdr3_aa: CASSTDTYNEQFF; cdr3_nt: TGTGCCAGCTCGACAGACACCTACAATGAGCAGTTCTTC
v_call: TRBV4-1; d_call: TRBD1; j_call: TRBJ1-1; clone_size: .; cdr3_length: 15; cdr3_aa: CASSHALGTATEAFF; cdr3_nt: TGCGCCAGCAGCCACGCGCTAGGGACAGCCACTGAAGCTTTCTTT
v_call: TRBV5-6; d_call: .; j_call: TRBJ1-6; clone_size: .; cdr3_length: 12; cdr3_aa: CASSLTGSPLHF; cdr3_nt: TGTGCCAGCAGCTTAACAGGGTCACCCCTCCACTTT
v_call: TRBV30; d_call: .; j_call: TRBJ2-2; clone_size: few; cdr3_length: 13; cdr3_aa: CAWSSRLAGELFF; cdr3_nt: TGTGCCTGGAGTTCTAGACTAGCCGGGGAGCTGTTTTTT
v_call: TRBV6-5; d_call: .; j_call: TRBJ2-7; clone_size: few; cdr3_length: 16; cdr3_aa: CASSYTSASGSYEQYF; cdr3_nt: TGTGCCAGCAGTTACACTTCTGCCTCGGGGTCCTACGAGCAGTACTTC
v_call: TRBV7-6; d_call: .; j_call: TRBJ1-2; clone_size: .; cdr3_length: 14; cdr3_aa: CASSPRGATYGYTF; cdr3_nt: TGTGCCAGCAGCCCCCGGGGGGCTACCTATGGCTACACCTTC
v_call: TRBV7-9; d_call: .; j_call: TRBJ1-2; clone_size: .; cdr3_length: 15; cdr3_aa: CASSYTGGANYGYTF; cdr3_nt: TGTGCCAGCAGCTATACCGGGGGGGCAAACTATGGCTACACCTTC
v_call: TRBV7-8; d_call: TRBD1; j_call: TRBJ2-7; clone_size: .; cdr3_length: 16; cdr3_aa: CASSLQGTGMSYEQYF; cdr3_nt: TGTGCCAGCAGCTTACAAGGGACAGGGATGTCCTACGAGCAGTACTTC
v_call: TRBV2; d_call: .; j_call: TRBJ2-3; clone_size: few; cdr3_length: 15; cdr3_aa: CASSDLGGGTDTQYF; cdr3_nt: TGTGCCAGCAGTGACCTTGGAGGCGGCACAGATACGCAGTATTTT
v_call: TRBV5-1; d_call: TRBD1; j_call: TRBJ2-2; clone_size: .; cdr3_length: 16; cdr3_aa: CASSLAGTANTGELFF; cdr3_nt: TGCGCCAGCAGCTTGGCCGGGACAGCGAACACCGGGGAGCTGTTTTTT
v_call: TRBV7-2; d_call: TRBD1; j_call: TRBJ1-2; clone_size: .; cdr3_length: 14; cdr3_aa: CASSSTGGNYGYTF; cdr3_nt: TGTGCCAGCAGCTCAACAGGGGGAAACTATGGCTACACCTTC
v_call: TRBV7-8; d_call: .; j_call: TRBJ2-7; clone_size: .; cdr3_length: 14; cdr3_aa: CASRPLPNSYEQYF; cdr3_nt: TGTGCCAGCAGGCCACTACCCAACTCCTACGAGCAGTACTTC
v_call: TRBV27; d_call: .; j_call: TRBJ1-4; clone_size: few; cdr3_length: 20; cdr3_aa: CASTNFFPGTLTLLQEKLFF; cdr3_nt: TGTGCCAGCACAAACTTTTTTCCCGGGACACTGACGTTACTCCAAGAAAAACTGTTTTTT
v_call: TRBV4-2; d_call: .; j_call: TRBJ2-7; clone_size: .; cdr3_length: 15; cdr3_aa: CASSQDEGWSDEQYF; cdr3_nt: TGTGCCAGCAGCCAAGATGAGGGATGGAGTGATGAGCAGTACTTC
v_call: TRBV5-5; d_call: .; j_call: TRBJ2-7; clone_size: few; cdr3_length: 11; cdr3_aa: CASSPRDEQYF; cdr3_nt: TGTGCCAGCAGCCCCAGGGACGAGCAGTACTTC
v_call: TRBV5-1; d_call: .; j_call: TRBJ2-7; clone_size: .; cdr3_length: 13; cdr3_aa: CASSLGLQTEQYF; cdr3_nt: TGCGCCAGCAGCTTGGGCTTACAGACAGAGCAGTACTTC
v_call: TRBV29-1; d_call: .; j_call: TRBJ1-2; clone_size: few; cdr3_length: 13; cdr3_aa: CSVELGQGWGYTF; cdr3_nt: TGCAGCGTTGAACTAGGGCAGGGCTGGGGCTACACCTTC
v_call: TRBV6-1; d_call: TRBD1; j_call: TRBJ1-1; clone_size: .; cdr3_length: 14; cdr3_aa: CASSRQGRNTEAFF; cdr3_nt: TGTGCCAGCAGCCGACAGGGAAGAAACACTGAAGCTTTCTTT
v_call: TRBV2; d_call: TRBD2; j_call: TRBJ2-5; clone_size: .; cdr3_length: 16; cdr3_aa: CASSEAPLAGLKTQYF; cdr3_nt: TGTGCCAGCAGTGAAGCCCCCCTAGCGGGGCTGAAGACCCAGTACTTC
v_call: TRBV6-4; d_call: .; j_call: TRBJ1-6; clone_size: .; cdr3_length: 17; cdr3_aa: CASSLQLPSAVTPPLHF; cdr3_nt: TGTGCCAGCAGTCTACAATTACCCAGCGCAGTTACACCGCCCCTCCACTTT
v_call: TRBV4-3; d_call: TRBD2; j_call: TRBJ2-1; clone_size: few; cdr3_length: 21; cdr3_aa: CASSQDLRGLAGVSSYNEQFF; cdr3_nt: TGCGCCAGCAGCCAAGATTTAAGGGGGCTAGCGGGAGTAAGCTCCTACAATGAGCAGTTCTTC
v_call: TRBV28; d_call: TRBD2; j_call: TRBJ2-7; clone_size: .; cdr3_length: 15; cdr3_aa: CASSFSGGLFYEQYF; cdr3_nt: TGTGCCAGCAGTTTCTCGGGGGGGCTGTTTTACGAGCAGTACTTC
v_call: TRBV4-3; d_call: TRBD1; j_call: TRBJ1-5; clone_size: .; cdr3_length: 17; cdr3_aa: CASSPQQGAPTYQPQHF; cdr3_nt: TGCGCCAGCAGCCCTCAACAGGGGGCACCTACTTATCAGCCCCAGCATTTT
v_call: TRBV19; d_call: .; j_call: TRBJ2-3; clone_size: .; cdr3_length: 14; cdr3_aa: CASSWSEGTDTQYF; cdr3_nt: TGTGCCAGTAGCTGGTCCGAGGGCACAGATACGCAGTATTTT
v_call: TRBV6-1; d_call: .; j_call: TRBJ1-1; clone_size: .; cdr3_length: 15; cdr3_aa: CASSEREWEDTEAFF; cdr3_nt: TGTGCCAGCAGTGAGAGGGAGTGGGAGGACACTGAAGCTTTCTTT
v_call: TRBV5-4; d_call: TRBD1; j_call: TRBJ2-3; clone_size: .; cdr3_length: 15; cdr3_aa: CASSRTGLNTDTQYF; cdr3_nt: TGTGCCAGCAGCCGGACAGGCCTAAACACGGATACGCAGTATTTT
v_call: TRBV28; d_call: .; j_call: TRBJ1-1; clone_size: .; cdr3_length: 13; cdr3_aa: CASNLSANTEAFF; cdr3_nt: TGTGCCAGCAACCTAAGTGCTAACACTGAAGCTTTCTTT
v_call: TRBV7-9; d_call: TRBD2; j_call: TRBJ2-3; clone_size: .; cdr3_length: 16; cdr3_aa: CASSPPVAGGGDTQYF; cdr3_nt: TGTGCCAGCAGCCCACCAGTTGCGGGGGGCGGAGATACGCAGTATTTT
v_call: TRBV10-3; d_call: .; j_call: TRBJ1-5; clone_size: .; cdr3_length: 14; cdr3_aa: CAISDRGVSQPQHF; cdr3_nt: TGTGCCATCAGTGATCGGGGGGTAAGTCAGCCCCAGCATTTT
v_call: TRBV21-1; d_call: .; j_call: TRBJ2-6; clone_size: .; cdr3_length: 15; cdr3_aa: CASSPRLVKANGLTF; cdr3_nt: TGTGCCAGCAGCCCTAGACTTGTTAAGGCCAACGGCCTGACTTTC